This T cell receptor (beta chain) came from a study of CD8+CD57+ T cells in acquired aplastic anemia. About the study: Sorted CD4+ and CD8+ cells gave an average of approximately 3.4 ug of DNA.

This clonotype was detected only a few times. A junction end diverges from the germline sequence, so it may reflect a read error. TCR beta VDJ and CDR3 were profiled, and genomic DNA was the template. TCRdb fed the reads into MiXCR, producing one record per CDR3 protein. The repertoire has 170,000 or so distinct CDR3 sequences, about 60% of them found once; the top ten carry about 42%. This CDR3 region has 13 residues. CDR1 and CDR2 (germline): SGHRS, YFSETQ. The patients chosen for sequencing had shown expansion of CD8+CD57+ cells (detected by flow cytometry). As a group, the patients uniformly had severe acquired aplastic anemia. Patients had not yet gotten any therapy when their blood was taken for sampling.

V and J are TRBV5-1 and TRBJ2-5; D call uncertain. This receptor was identified in a human donor with aplastic anemia. The sequencing input was sorted CD4+, CD8+, or CD8+CD57+ T cells (not recorded which) from PBMCs. The DNA for the CDR3 is TGTGCCAGCAGCTCATCCTCAATCCGGGCCCAGTACTTC. The encoded protein is CASSSSSIRAQYF.